This TCR beta chain is drawn from a study of graft-versus-host responses after intestinal transplantation. Trimming cost V 0 bases and J 1 base; bases outside gene matches: 13. Germline lookup yields CDR1 SGDLS and CDR2 YYNGEE. This CDR3 has 19 residues. Broader study findings: Maximum circulating GvH clone levels tracked with early post-transplant HvG decreases.

TCRdb keeps only in-frame clones here, not all; method: immunoSEQ multiplex PCR. This sample has over 20,000 clones; over 35% occur once, and the top ten carry 0.88%. CD4 and CD8 responders that proliferated in the reaction were FACS-sorted. The sequencing used alloreactive CD4+ T cells from a mixed lymphocyte reaction culture, collected before intestinal transplant. Subset given: CFSE-low proliferating T cells sorted from roughly six-day pre-transplant mixed lymphocyte reaction (GvH or HvG direction). The clonotype was recovered from a human patient who received an intestinal transplant. The gene calls are TRBV9 and TRBJ2-1; TRBD2 matches at 7 bases. The chain's CDR3 is CASSVALLVGGGSYNEQFF. As DNA, the CDR3 is TGTGCCAGCAGCGTAGCCTTGCTGGTGGGGGGGGGATCCTACAATGAGCAGTTCTTC.